This is a list of T cell receptor beta chains from one sample in a study of T cell responses to AZD1222 COVID-19 vaccine. TCRdb keeps only in-frame clones here, not all; method: immunoSEQ multiplex PCR. The table includes 120,000 or so clones, 75% to 85% detected once. The starting material was peripheral blood, obtained 28 days after the second AZD1222 dose. Every receptor here comes from an adult who received the AZD1222 COVID-19 vaccine. Both conserved end residues are part of each CDR3. The D gene is left open where the match is weak. Clone sizes are given selectively: once, few, many, or a class where the clone is expanded.

d_gene: NA
j_gene: TRBJ1-1
abundance: few
v_gene: TRBV10-2
CDR3aa: CASSESRGRTEAFF
CDR3nt: TGCGCCAGCAGTGAGTCCCGGGGGCGGACTGAAGCTTTCTTT

d_gene: NA
j_gene: TRBJ2-2
abundance: NA
v_gene: TRBV9
CDR3aa: CASSVFPGELFF
CDR3nt: TGTGCCAGCAGCGTTTTCCCCGGGGAGCTGTTTTTT

d_gene: NA
j_gene: TRBJ2-1
abundance: NA
v_gene: TRBV7-2
CDR3aa: CASSLVSGDEQFF
CDR3nt: TGTGCCAGCAGCTTAGTTAGCGGCGATGAGCAGTTCTTC

d_gene: TRBD1
j_gene: TRBJ1-5
abundance: NA
v_gene: TRBV6-2/TRBV6-3
CDR3aa: CASSSHRGSNQPQHF
CDR3nt: TGTGCCAGCAGCAGCCACAGGGGTAGCAATCAGCCCCAGCATTTT

d_gene: TRBD1
j_gene: TRBJ2-7
abundance: NA
v_gene: TRBV6-2/TRBV6-3
CDR3aa: CASSLGQGNSYEQYF
CDR3nt: TGTGCCAGCAGCCTCGGACAGGGTAACTCCTACGAGCAGTACTTC

d_gene: NA
j_gene: TRBJ1-2
abundance: NA
v_gene: TRBV6-2/TRBV6-3
CDR3aa: CASSSGLFSHGYTF
CDR3nt: TGTGCCAGCAGTTCGGGTCTATTTTCCCATGGCTACACCTTC

d_gene: NA
j_gene: TRBJ2-7
abundance: NA
v_gene: TRBV5-1
CDR3aa: CASSGTPGHYEQYF
CDR3nt: TGCGCCAGCAGCGGTACCCCGGGACACTACGAGCAGTACTTC

d_gene: NA
j_gene: TRBJ1-1
abundance: NA
v_gene: TRBV6-4
CDR3aa: CASSEEWSNTEAFF
CDR3nt: TGTGCCAGCAGTGAGGAGTGGAGTAACACTGAAGCTTTCTTT

d_gene: NA
j_gene: TRBJ1-5
abundance: NA
v_gene: TRBV3-1/TRBV3-2
CDR3aa: CASSQEGRPQHF
CDR3nt: TGTGCCAGCAGCCAAGAAGGGCGGCCCCAGCATTTT

d_gene: NA
j_gene: TRBJ2-7
abundance: NA
v_gene: TRBV3-1/TRBV3-2
CDR3aa: CASSHGATQYF
CDR3nt: TGTGCCAGCAGCCACGGAGCCACGCAGTACTTC

d_gene: NA
j_gene: TRBJ2-5
abundance: NA
v_gene: TRBV14
CDR3aa: CASSPSGWTQYF
CDR3nt: TGTGCCAGCAGCCCTTCGGGGTGGACCCAGTACTTC

d_gene: NA
j_gene: TRBJ1-1
abundance: NA
v_gene: TRBV10-3
CDR3aa: CAISENGGSDTEAFF
CDR3nt: TGTGCCATCAGTGAGAATGGGGGGTCCGACACTGAAGCTTTCTTT

d_gene: NA
j_gene: TRBJ1-1
abundance: NA
v_gene: TRBV5-1
CDR3aa: CASSLVPGDTEAFF
CDR3nt: TGCGCCAGCAGCTTGGTTCCTGGAGACACTGAAGCTTTCTTT

d_gene: NA
j_gene: TRBJ1-1
abundance: NA
v_gene: TRBV10-1
CDR3aa: CASSDSGGRNTEAFF
CDR3nt: TGCGCCAGCAGTGATTCCGGGGGCCGGAACACTGAAGCTTTCTTT

d_gene: NA
j_gene: TRBJ1-1
abundance: few
v_gene: TRBV7-3
CDR3aa: CASSFSMSTEAFF
CDR3nt: TGTGCCAGCAGCTTCTCTATGAGCACTGAAGCTTTCTTT

d_gene: NA
j_gene: TRBJ1-2
abundance: NA
v_gene: TRBV12-5
CDR3aa: CASGDSGTRGYTF
CDR3nt: TGTGCTAGTGGTGACTCCGGGACACGGGGCTACACCTTC

d_gene: NA
j_gene: TRBJ2-3
abundance: NA
v_gene: TRBV7-2
CDR3aa: CASSLNRNPTDTQYF
CDR3nt: TGTGCCAGCAGCTTAAATCGGAACCCCACAGATACGCAGTATTTT

d_gene: NA
j_gene: TRBJ2-7
abundance: NA
v_gene: TRBV6-5
CDR3aa: CASSYPGHREQYF
CDR3nt: TGTGCCAGCAGTTACCCGGGACACCGCGAGCAGTACTTC

d_gene: NA
j_gene: TRBJ1-3
abundance: NA
v_gene: TRBV30
CDR3aa: CAWTPGATGNTIYF
CDR3nt: TGTGCCTGGACCCCAGGGGCAACTGGAAACACCATATATTTT

d_gene: NA
j_gene: TRBJ1-2
abundance: NA
v_gene: TRBV6-5
CDR3aa: CASSYSGGNYGYTF
CDR3nt: TGTGCCAGCAGTTACTCAGGTGGCAACTATGGCTACACCTTC

d_gene: NA
j_gene: TRBJ1-2
abundance: NA
v_gene: TRBV29-1
CDR3aa: CSVEWGGKGYTF
CDR3nt: TGCAGCGTTGAATGGGGCGGGAAGGGCTACACCTTC

d_gene: NA
j_gene: TRBJ2-7
abundance: few
v_gene: TRBV7-9
CDR3aa: CASSLAFASGDYEQYF
CDR3nt: TGTGCCAGCAGCTTAGCGTTTGCGTCGGGGGACTACGAGCAGTACTTC

d_gene: TRBD1
j_gene: TRBJ2-1
abundance: NA
v_gene: TRBV7-9
CDR3aa: CASSLRDRGYNEQFF
CDR3nt: TGTGCCAGCAGCTTACGGGACAGGGGCTACAATGAGCAGTTCTTC

d_gene: TRBD1
j_gene: TRBJ2-7
abundance: NA
v_gene: TRBV28
CDR3aa: CASRLRQGGEQYF
CDR3nt: TGTGCCAGCAGGCTGAGACAGGGTGGGGAGCAGTACTTC

d_gene: TRBD1
j_gene: TRBJ2-7
abundance: NA
v_gene: TRBV4-2
CDR3aa: CASSQVGTAYEQYF
CDR3nt: TGTGCCAGCAGCCAAGTAGGGACAGCCTACGAGCAGTACTTC

d_gene: NA
j_gene: TRBJ1-1
abundance: NA
v_gene: TRBV19
CDR3aa: CASSIKGLGEAFF
CDR3nt: TGTGCCAGTAGTATCAAAGGGCTGGGTGAAGCTTTCTTT

d_gene: NA
j_gene: TRBJ2-7
abundance: NA
v_gene: TRBV7-2
CDR3aa: CASSPLGALSSYEQYF
CDR3nt: TGTGCCAGCAGCCCTCTGGGGGCCCTGAGCTCCTACGAGCAGTACTTC

d_gene: TRBD1
j_gene: TRBJ2-7
abundance: NA
v_gene: TRBV2
CDR3aa: CASRGGQGVSYEQYF
CDR3nt: TGTGCCAGCAGGGGGGGACAGGGGGTTTCCTACGAGCAGTACTTC

d_gene: NA
j_gene: TRBJ1-1
abundance: NA
v_gene: TRBV29-1
CDR3aa: CSVQGQSAEAFF
CDR3nt: TGCAGCGTTCAAGGGCAGAGCGCTGAAGCTTTCTTT

d_gene: NA
j_gene: TRBJ1-5
abundance: NA
v_gene: TRBV6-6
CDR3aa: CAGRSSNQPQHF
CDR3nt: TGTGCCGGCAGGAGTAGCAATCAGCCCCAGCATTTT

d_gene: NA
j_gene: TRBJ2-1
abundance: NA
v_gene: TRBV7-2
CDR3aa: CASSLAGTLYNEQFF
CDR3nt: TGTGCCAGCAGCTTAGCCGGGACCCTATACAATGAGCAGTTCTTC

d_gene: TRBD2
j_gene: TRBJ2-1
abundance: NA
v_gene: TRBV4-3
CDR3aa: CASSQDLAGGNEQFF
CDR3nt: TGCGCCAGCAGCCAAGATCTAGCGGGGGGCAATGAGCAGTTCTTC

d_gene: NA
j_gene: TRBJ1-1
abundance: NA
v_gene: TRBV28
CDR3aa: CASSFLRNTEAFF
CDR3nt: TGTGCCAGCAGTTTTCTGCGGAACACTGAAGCTTTCTTT

d_gene: TRBD1
j_gene: TRBJ2-7
abundance: NA
v_gene: TRBV7-2
CDR3aa: CASSPPSRPGQGANEQYF
CDR3nt: TGTGCCAGCAGCCCCCCCTCCCGCCCGGGACAGGGGGCGAACGAGCAGTACTTC

d_gene: TRBD2
j_gene: TRBJ2-1
abundance: NA
v_gene: TRBV28
CDR3aa: CASSFQGGGRYNEQFF
CDR3nt: TGTGCCAGCAGTTTCCAAGGCGGGGGGAGATACAATGAGCAGTTCTTC

d_gene: TRBD1
j_gene: TRBJ1-5
abundance: NA
v_gene: TRBV7-2
CDR3aa: CASRSGTANNQPQHF
CDR3nt: TGTGCCAGCAGGTCCGGGACAGCAAACAATCAGCCCCAGCATTTT

d_gene: NA
j_gene: TRBJ2-1
abundance: NA
v_gene: TRBV9
CDR3aa: CASSVRGSSYNEQFF
CDR3nt: TGTGCCAGCAGCGTACGGGGTAGCTCCTACAATGAGCAGTTCTTC

d_gene: TRBD1
j_gene: TRBJ1-2
abundance: NA
v_gene: TRBV27
CDR3aa: CASSLNPGQGGYGYTF
CDR3nt: TGTGCCAGCAGTCTTAACCCTGGACAGGGTGGCTATGGCTACACCTTC

d_gene: NA
j_gene: TRBJ2-7
abundance: few
v_gene: TRBV2
CDR3aa: CASRAGQRWFYF
CDR3nt: TGTGCCAGCAGAGCCGGACAGAGGTGGTTCTACTTC

d_gene: NA
j_gene: TRBJ1-3
abundance: few
v_gene: TRBV7-2
CDR3aa: CASSFPGGINTIYF
CDR3nt: TGTGCCAGCAGCTTTCCAGGTGGGATAAACACCATATATTTT

d_gene: TRBD1
j_gene: TRBJ2-7
abundance: NA
v_gene: TRBV28
CDR3aa: CASSSGQGTGEQYF
CDR3nt: TGTGCCAGCAGTTCTGGACAGGGGACGGGCGAGCAGTACTTC

d_gene: NA
j_gene: TRBJ1-3
abundance: few
v_gene: TRBV5-1
CDR3aa: CASSLGAGGNTIYF
CDR3nt: TGCGCCAGCTCCCTTGGGGCGGGTGGAAACACCATATATTTT

d_gene: NA
j_gene: TRBJ2-7
abundance: NA
v_gene: TRBV29-1
CDR3aa: CSGKDKISYEQYF
CDR3nt: TGCAGCGGGAAGGACAAGATCTCCTACGAGCAGTACTTC

d_gene: NA
j_gene: TRBJ1-4
abundance: few
v_gene: TRBV21-1
CDR3aa: CASSTRDRGKMANEKLFF
CDR3nt: TGTGCCAGCAGCACCCGGGACAGGGGGAAAATGGCTAATGAAAAACTGTTTTTT

d_gene: NA
j_gene: TRBJ1-6
abundance: NA
v_gene: TRBV2
CDR3aa: CASSALGGSYNSPLHF
CDR3nt: TGTGCCAGCAGTGCCCTGGGGGGCTCCTATAATTCACCCCTCCACTTT

d_gene: NA
j_gene: TRBJ1-1
abundance: few
v_gene: TRBV7-3
CDR3aa: CASSLRGQPNTEAFF
CDR3nt: TGTGCCAGCAGCTTAAGGGGACAACCGAACACTGAAGCTTTCTTT

d_gene: NA
j_gene: TRBJ1-2
abundance: NA
v_gene: TRBV2
CDR3aa: CASHRDSNYGYTF
CDR3nt: TGTGCCAGTCACAGGGATTCTAACTATGGCTACACCTTC

d_gene: TRBD1
j_gene: TRBJ1-1
abundance: NA
v_gene: TRBV2
CDR3aa: CASRPGTGRYTEAFF
CDR3nt: TGTGCCAGCAGGCCTGGGACAGGGAGGTACACTGAAGCTTTCTTT

d_gene: TRBD1
j_gene: TRBJ1-1
abundance: NA
v_gene: TRBV18
CDR3aa: CASFKQGAGTEAFF
CDR3nt: TGTGCCAGCTTTAAACAGGGGGCAGGGACTGAAGCTTTCTTT